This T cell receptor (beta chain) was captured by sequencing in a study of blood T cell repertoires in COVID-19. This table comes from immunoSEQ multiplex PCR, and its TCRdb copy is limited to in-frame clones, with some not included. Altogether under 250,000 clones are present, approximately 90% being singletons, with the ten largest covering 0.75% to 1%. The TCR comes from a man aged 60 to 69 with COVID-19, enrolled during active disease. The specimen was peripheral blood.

This CDR3 is CASSGRQGADREKLFF. The CDR3 DNA sequence: TGTGCCAGCAGTGGGCGACAGGGGGCGGACAGGGAAAAACTGTTTTTT. The chain is built from TRBV6-1 and TRBJ1-4; 10 bases map to TRBD1. The V and J ends lost 4 bases and 8 bases, in that order; junction bases with no gene match: 10. The CDR3 runs 16 residues. From germline, CDR1 is MNHNS and CDR2 SASEGT.